Below are 7 T cell receptor beta chains sequenced from a single sample in a study of glioma-infiltrating T cells after dendritic cell vaccination. Here immunoSEQ multiplex PCR was the method, and the copy in TCRdb shows in-frame clones only, minus some. The sample contains more than 100,000 clones, roughly four fifths of which appear only once. Here the sequenced sample was blood, taken before dendritic cell vaccination. All receptors derive from a human donor with glioblastoma.

The chain has TRBV10-2 and TRBJ2-5; no firm D call. Germline lookup yields CDR1 WSHSY and CDR2 SAAADI. The ends were cut back, 3 bases at V and 5 bases at J, with 10 bases in the middle. This CDR3 region has 13 residues. The CDR3, as DNA: TGCGCCAGCAGTGATGTGTCTACGGAGACCCAGTACTTC. This encodes CASSDVSTETQYF.

The rearrangement uses TRBV5-4 and TRBJ2-1; TRBD2 matches at 7 bases. The germline gives CDR1 SGHNT, CDR2 YYREEE (reference sequence). V lost 4 bases and J lost 0; bases outside the gene matches: 7. This CDR3 region has 16 residues. CDR3: CASSPPRGSSYNEQFF. The CDR3 DNA is TGTGCCAGCAGCCCGCCGCGGGGGAGCTCCTACAATGAGCAGTTCTTC.

This clone was recorded only once. J is TRBJ2-7 and V is TRBV6-1, with TRBD1 identical over 8 bases. The CDR3 is made up of 14 amino acids. Germline V gene sequence: CDR1 MNHNS, CDR2 SASEGT. V was pared by 11 bases and J by 1 base, with 10 bases of the junction left unmatched. The CDR3 spells CAGEGGTGSYEQYF. In nucleotides, the CDR3 is TGTGCCGGAGAAGGCGGGACAGGATCCTACGAGCAGTACTTC.

As to this clone: Since a much larger clone is just one base distant, this may be a read error. In the same sample, other DNA sequences code for this CDR3. The chain combines TRBV5-1 with TRBJ1-1; D remains unclear. The germline gives CDR1 SGHRS, CDR2 YFSETQ. The CDR3 consists of 14 residues. CDR3 in DNA: TGCGCCAGCAGCTTGACAGCCTCGAACACTGAAGCCTTCTTT. Encoded protein: CASSLTASNTEAFF. The whole variable domain, remainder taken from reference TRBV5-1 and TRBJ1-1, is KAGVTQTPRYLIKTRGQQVTLSCSPISGHRSVSWYQQTPGQGLQFLFEYFSETQRNKGNFPGRFSGRQFSNSRSEMNVSTLELGDSALYLCASSLTASNTEAFFGQGTRLTVV.

This chain connects TRBV7-2 to TRBJ2-2, with 7 nucleotides matching TRBD2. Germline assignment: CDR1 SGHTA and CDR2 FQGNSA. Trimming took 8 bases from V and 2 from J; bases not matched to a gene: 2. The CDR3 has 13 amino acids. The chain's CDR3 is CASGGVNTGELFF. CDR3 DNA: TGTGCCAGCGGGGGGGTAAACACCGGGGAGCTGTTTTTT.

The chain joins TRBV10-2 to TRBJ2-7; a possible D gene is TRBD1 (6 bases). Germline CDR1 WSHSY, CDR2 SAAADI. The CDR3 length is 14 residues. V was pared by 3 bases and J by 2 bases, with 11 bases between. The CDR3 nucleotides are TGCGCCAGCAGTGATTCGGCAGGGGCCTACGAGCAGTACTTC. Encoded protein: CASSDSAGAYEQYF.

The chain carries TRBV11-3 and TRBJ2-3, with 11 bases matching TRBD2. After removal of 3 bases from V and 3 bases from J, the junction contained 5 bases not matched to a gene. Germline V lookup: CDR1 SGHNT, CDR2 YENEEA. CDR3 length: 16 residues. CDR3 nucleotides: TGTGCCAGCAGCTTCGGGACTAGCGGAGATACAGATACGCAGTATTTT. The encoded protein is CASSFGTSGDTDTQYF.